Listed below are T cell receptor beta chains from one sample, sequenced in a study of radiation and T cells in renal cell carcinoma. Assay used: immunoSEQ multiplex PCR; TCRdb lists only in-frame clones, some missing. The table shows some 75,000 clones, with roughly 80% occurring only once. The source material was blood, sampled from a patient whose treatment included radiotherapy and nephrectomy. These TCRs come from a man aged 55 to 70 with renal cell carcinoma. The CDR3 runs from the conserved cysteine through the conserved F or W. D genes are given only for firm matches. Some rows have no size entry. The others give once, few or many, or a class for an expanded clone.

j_gene: TRBJ1-1; d_gene: NA; v_gene: TRBV27; abundance: NA; CDR3nt: TGTGCCAGCAGTTTATCAAAGGACGTCACTGAAGCTTTCTTT; CDR3aa: CASSLSKDVTEAFF
j_gene: TRBJ2-7; d_gene: TRBD2; v_gene: TRBV4-2; abundance: NA; CDR3nt: TGTGCCAGCAGCCAAGGGACTAGCGGCCCATTAATCCAATACGAGCAGTACTTC; CDR3aa: CASSQGTSGPLIQYEQYF
j_gene: TRBJ2-7; d_gene: NA; v_gene: TRBV2; abundance: NA; CDR3nt: TGTGCCAGCAGTCGCGACTGGGATGAGCAGTACTTC; CDR3aa: CASSRDWDEQYF
j_gene: TRBJ2-5; d_gene: NA; v_gene: TRBV5-4; abundance: once; CDR3nt: TGTGCCAGCAGCCCTGGACGGGAACAAGAGACCCAGTACTTC; CDR3aa: CASSPGREQETQYF
j_gene: TRBJ1-3; d_gene: TRBD1; v_gene: TRBV2; abundance: NA; CDR3nt: TGTGCCAGCAGACAGGACAGGGTGGACACCATATATTTT; CDR3aa: CASRQDRVDTIYF
j_gene: TRBJ2-3; d_gene: TRBD2; v_gene: TRBV4-2; abundance: NA; CDR3nt: TGTGCCAGCAGCCAAGAGGCGGGAGGCTTTACAGATACGCAGTATTTT; CDR3aa: CASSQEAGGFTDTQYF
j_gene: TRBJ1-4; d_gene: NA; v_gene: TRBV27; abundance: NA; CDR3nt: TGTGCCAGCACGACCAGGGCTTGGGGAAAACTGTTTTTT; CDR3aa: CASTTRAWGKLFF
j_gene: TRBJ2-2; d_gene: NA; v_gene: TRBV7-2; abundance: few; CDR3nt: TGTGCCAGCAGCTTGAGTGGGGGCACCGGGGAGCTGTTTTTT; CDR3aa: CASSLSGGTGELFF
j_gene: TRBJ2-7; d_gene: NA; v_gene: TRBV19; abundance: once; CDR3nt: TGTGCCAGTAGTATAGTTTTGGGCGACGAGCAGTACTTC; CDR3aa: CASSIVLGDEQYF
j_gene: TRBJ2-3; d_gene: NA; v_gene: TRBV5-1; abundance: NA; CDR3nt: TGCGCCAGCAGCTTAAGAGCAGATACGCAGTATTTT; CDR3aa: CASSLRADTQYF
j_gene: TRBJ2-6; d_gene: NA; v_gene: TRBV19; abundance: NA; CDR3nt: TGTGCCAGTAGACCGACACCTACCCCTGGGGCCAACGTCCTGACTTTC; CDR3aa: CASRPTPTPGANVLTF
j_gene: TRBJ2-2; d_gene: TRBD2; v_gene: TRBV7-3; abundance: NA; CDR3nt: TGTGCCAGCAGTCCGGGACTAGCGGGAGTCGGGGAGCTGTTTTTT; CDR3aa: CASSPGLAGVGELFF
j_gene: TRBJ2-3; d_gene: NA; v_gene: TRBV7-7; abundance: NA; CDR3nt: TGTGCCAGCAGCTTAGGAGTGGGGGATACGCAGTATTTT; CDR3aa: CASSLGVGDTQYF
j_gene: TRBJ1-1; d_gene: NA; v_gene: TRBV7-9; abundance: NA; CDR3nt: TGTGCCAGCAGCCCGGGACAGAACACTGAAGCTTTCTTT; CDR3aa: CASSPGQNTEAFF
j_gene: TRBJ1-2; d_gene: TRBD1; v_gene: TRBV30; abundance: NA; CDR3nt: TGTGCCTGGAGACCACAGGGGGCCGGAAACACCTTC; CDR3aa: CAWRPQGAGNTF
j_gene: TRBJ1-2; d_gene: NA; v_gene: TRBV19; abundance: NA; CDR3nt: TGTGCCAGTAGTCCCCCGGGGAGGGGCTATGGCTACACCTTC; CDR3aa: CASSPPGRGYGYTF
j_gene: TRBJ2-1; d_gene: NA; v_gene: TRBV18; abundance: NA; CDR3nt: TGTGCCAGCTCACCCGGGCTGGACCCCTACAATGAGCAGTTCTTC; CDR3aa: CASSPGLDPYNEQFF
j_gene: TRBJ2-7; d_gene: NA; v_gene: TRBV11-2; abundance: NA; CDR3nt: TGTGCCAGCAGCTGGGGCAGGGATGCCTACGAGCAGTACTTC; CDR3aa: CASSWGRDAYEQYF
j_gene: TRBJ2-1; d_gene: NA; v_gene: TRBV7-9; abundance: NA; CDR3nt: TGTGCCAGCAGCTTATGGCTAGTCGATGAGCAGTTCTTC; CDR3aa: CASSLWLVDEQFF
j_gene: TRBJ2-7; d_gene: TRBD2; v_gene: TRBV4-2; abundance: NA; CDR3nt: TGTGCCAGCAGCCAAGATATAGGACTAGCAAGCCACGAGCAGTACTTC; CDR3aa: CASSQDIGLASHEQYF
j_gene: TRBJ2-7; d_gene: TRBD2; v_gene: TRBV5-1; abundance: NA; CDR3nt: TGCGCCAGCAGCTTAGGACTAGCGGGAGTAGACGAGCAGTACTTC; CDR3aa: CASSLGLAGVDEQYF
j_gene: TRBJ1-2; d_gene: TRBD1; v_gene: TRBV7-2; abundance: few; CDR3nt: TGTGCCAGCAGCCCCCGGACAGGGATCGGCTACACCTTC; CDR3aa: CASSPRTGIGYTF
j_gene: TRBJ1-2; d_gene: NA; v_gene: TRBV4-2; abundance: few; CDR3nt: TGTGCCAGCAGCCGTTCAGGAGACTATGGCTACACCTTC; CDR3aa: CASSRSGDYGYTF
j_gene: TRBJ1-2; d_gene: NA; v_gene: TRBV19; abundance: NA; CDR3nt: TGTGCCAGCTTATACTGGGACGGTGGCTACACCTTC; CDR3aa: CASLYWDGGYTF
j_gene: TRBJ1-1; d_gene: NA; v_gene: TRBV4-1; abundance: NA; CDR3nt: TGCGCCAGCAGCCAAGAACCCACGAGAGGGGTGAACACTGAAGCTTTCTTT; CDR3aa: CASSQEPTRGVNTEAFF
j_gene: TRBJ1-1; d_gene: NA; v_gene: TRBV18; abundance: NA; CDR3nt: TGTGCCAGCTCACCGTCCAGCGGAACTGAAGCTTTCTTT; CDR3aa: CASSPSSGTEAFF
j_gene: TRBJ1-4; d_gene: NA; v_gene: TRBV15; abundance: NA; CDR3nt: TGTGCCACCAGCAGAGAACTTCGCCGAGACCCTGCAACTAATGAAAAACTGTTTTTT; CDR3aa: CATSRELRRDPATNEKLFF
j_gene: TRBJ1-3; d_gene: NA; v_gene: TRBV5-1; abundance: NA; CDR3nt: TGCGCCAGCAGCTTGGACGTGAGGGGGTCTGGAAACACCATATATTTT; CDR3aa: CASSLDVRGSGNTIYF
j_gene: TRBJ2-1; d_gene: TRBD2; v_gene: TRBV4-3; abundance: NA; CDR3nt: TGCGCCAGCAGCCAAGGCCGGGGGGTAGAGCAGTTCTTC; CDR3aa: CASSQGRGVEQFF